This T cell receptor (beta chain) was recovered during a study of TIL therapy for anti-PD-1-resistant metastatic lung cancer. Indicated time point: pre-treatment sample, taken before nivolumab and TIL therapy. The libraries were made with immunoSEQ v3. Clones were sequenced by immunoSEQ multiplex PCR, and TCRdb holds only the in-frame ones, with some missing. The repertoire has 20,000 to 25,000 clones, 60% to 80% of them found once; the top ten carry under 2%. CDR1 and CDR2 (germline): MNHEY, SMNVEV (reference sequence). V was cut by 3 bases and J by 0 bases, with 17 bases left in between. There are 17 residues in the CDR3.

Sequencing was performed on blood, taken at baseline. This clonotype was sampled from a person aged 25 to 80 with non-small cell lung cancer. V gene TRBV27 combines with J gene TRBJ1-1, with D possibly matching TRBD1 (6 bases). As DNA, the CDR3 is TGTGCCAGCAGTTTTTCCGGCAGGGGCTTTCTGAACACTGAAGCTTTCTTT. Its protein is CASSFSGRGFLNTEAFF.